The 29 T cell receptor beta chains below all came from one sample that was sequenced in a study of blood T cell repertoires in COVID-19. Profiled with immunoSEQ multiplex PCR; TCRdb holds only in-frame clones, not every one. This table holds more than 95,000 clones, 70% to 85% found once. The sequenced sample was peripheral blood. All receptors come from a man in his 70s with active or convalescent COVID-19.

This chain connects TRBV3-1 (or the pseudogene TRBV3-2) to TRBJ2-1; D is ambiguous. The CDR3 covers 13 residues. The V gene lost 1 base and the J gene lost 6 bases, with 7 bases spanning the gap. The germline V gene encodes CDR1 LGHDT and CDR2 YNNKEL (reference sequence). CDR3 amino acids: CASSQVAPNEQFF. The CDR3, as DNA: TGTGCCAGCAGCCAAGTGGCCCCCAATGAGCAGTTCTTC.

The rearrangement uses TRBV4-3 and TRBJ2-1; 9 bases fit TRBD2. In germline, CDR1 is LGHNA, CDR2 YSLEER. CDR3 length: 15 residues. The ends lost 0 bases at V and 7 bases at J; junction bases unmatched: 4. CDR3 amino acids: CASSQEGLAVNEQFF. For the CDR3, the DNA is TGCGCCAGCAGCCAAGAGGGACTAGCTGTAAATGAGCAGTTCTTC.

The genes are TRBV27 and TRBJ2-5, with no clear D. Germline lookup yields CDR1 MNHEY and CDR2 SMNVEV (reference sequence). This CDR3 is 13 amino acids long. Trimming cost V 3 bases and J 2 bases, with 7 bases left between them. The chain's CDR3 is CASSLRNQETQYF. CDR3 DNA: TGTGCCAGCAGTTTGCGGAATCAAGAGACCCAGTACTTC.

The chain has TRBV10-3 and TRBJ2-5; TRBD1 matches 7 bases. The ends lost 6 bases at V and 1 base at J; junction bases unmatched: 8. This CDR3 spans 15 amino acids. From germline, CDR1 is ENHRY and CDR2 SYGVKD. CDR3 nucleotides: TGTGCCATCAGAGAACCTACAGGGGCCCAAGAGACCCAGTACTTC. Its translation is CAIREPTGAQETQYF.

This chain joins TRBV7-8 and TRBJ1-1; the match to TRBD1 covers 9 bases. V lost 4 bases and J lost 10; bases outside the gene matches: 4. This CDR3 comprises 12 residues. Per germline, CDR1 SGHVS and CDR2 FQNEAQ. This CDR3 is CASSYGQGSAFF. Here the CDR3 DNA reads TGTGCCAGCAGCTACGGACAGGGGTCAGCTTTCTTT.

In nucleotides, the CDR3 is TGCGCCAGCAGCTTGGAACCGGTAAAGAACACTGAAGCTTTCTTT. Amino acids: CASSLEPVKNTEAFF. The chain employs TRBV5-1 and TRBJ1-1; D is unclear. The germline V and J ends were trimmed by 0 bases and 1 base, with 10 bases remaining between them. The CDR3 runs 15 residues. Per the germline V gene, CDR1 is SGHRS and CDR2 is YFSETQ.

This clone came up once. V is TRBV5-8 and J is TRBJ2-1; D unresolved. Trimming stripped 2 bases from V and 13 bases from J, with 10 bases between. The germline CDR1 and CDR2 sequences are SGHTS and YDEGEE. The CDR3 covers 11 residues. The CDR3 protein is CASSFVVSQFF. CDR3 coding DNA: TGTGCCAGCAGCTTTGTGGTGAGTCAGTTCTTC.

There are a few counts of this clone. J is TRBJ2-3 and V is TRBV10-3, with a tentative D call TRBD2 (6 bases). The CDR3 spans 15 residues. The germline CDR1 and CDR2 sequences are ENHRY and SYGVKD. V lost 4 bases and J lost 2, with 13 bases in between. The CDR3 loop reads CAISGAGKTTDTQYF. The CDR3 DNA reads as TGTGCCATCAGTGGCGCGGGAAAGACCACAGATACGCAGTATTTT.

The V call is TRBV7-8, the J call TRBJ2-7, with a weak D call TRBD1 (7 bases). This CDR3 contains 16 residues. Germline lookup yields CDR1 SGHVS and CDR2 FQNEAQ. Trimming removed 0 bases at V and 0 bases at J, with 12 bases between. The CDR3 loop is CASSLAAQGGSYEQYF. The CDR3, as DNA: TGTGCCAGCAGCTTAGCAGCTCAGGGGGGCTCCTACGAGCAGTACTTC.

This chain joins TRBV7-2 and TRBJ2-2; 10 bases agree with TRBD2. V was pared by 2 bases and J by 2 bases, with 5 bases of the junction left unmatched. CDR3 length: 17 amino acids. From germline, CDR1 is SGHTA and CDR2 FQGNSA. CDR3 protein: CASSLPSGGRNTGELFF. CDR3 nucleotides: TGTGCCAGCAGCTTACCTAGCGGGGGCCGAAACACCGGGGAGCTGTTTTTT. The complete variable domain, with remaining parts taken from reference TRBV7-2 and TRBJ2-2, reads GAGVSQSPSNKVTEKGKDVELRCDPISGHTALYWYRQSLGQGLEFLIYFQGNSAPDKSGLPSDRFSAERTGGSVSTLTIQRTQQEDSAVYLCASSLPSGGRNTGELFFGEGSRLTVL.

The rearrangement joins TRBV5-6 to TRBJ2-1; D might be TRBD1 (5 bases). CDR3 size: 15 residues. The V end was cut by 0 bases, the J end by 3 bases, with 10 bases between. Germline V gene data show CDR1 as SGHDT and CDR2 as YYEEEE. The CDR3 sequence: CASSLEATGYNEQFF. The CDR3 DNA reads TGTGCCAGCAGCTTGGAAGCCACAGGCTACAATGAGCAGTTCTTC.

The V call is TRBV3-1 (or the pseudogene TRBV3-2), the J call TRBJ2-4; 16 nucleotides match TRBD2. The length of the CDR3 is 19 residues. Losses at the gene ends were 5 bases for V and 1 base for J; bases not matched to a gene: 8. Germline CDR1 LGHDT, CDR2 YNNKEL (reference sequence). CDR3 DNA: TGTGCCAGCAGCACCCGGGGACTAGCGGGAGGGCCTGCCAAAAACATTCAGTACTTC. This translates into CASSTRGLAGGPAKNIQYF.

CDR3 residues: CASSGDKNTEAFF. The CDR3 DNA reads as TGTGCCAGCAGCGGCGACAAAAACACTGAAGCTTTCTTT. The chain is built from TRBV9 and TRBJ1-1; D is uncertain. V lost 3 bases, J lost 2 bases, and 8 bases lay in between. Germline V gene data show CDR1 as SGDLS and CDR2 as YYNGEE. This CDR3 comprises 13 residues.

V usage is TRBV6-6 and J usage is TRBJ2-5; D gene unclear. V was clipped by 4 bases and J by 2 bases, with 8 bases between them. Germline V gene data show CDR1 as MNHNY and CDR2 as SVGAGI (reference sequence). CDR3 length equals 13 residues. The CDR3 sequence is CASSFVGQETQYF. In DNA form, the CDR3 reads TGTGCCAGCAGTTTCGTCGGGCAAGAGACCCAGTACTTC.

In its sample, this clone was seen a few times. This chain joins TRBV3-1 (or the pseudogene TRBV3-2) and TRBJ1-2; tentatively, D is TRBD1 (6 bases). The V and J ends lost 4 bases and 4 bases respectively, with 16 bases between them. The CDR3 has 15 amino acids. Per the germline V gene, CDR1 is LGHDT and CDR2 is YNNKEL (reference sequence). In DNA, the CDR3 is TGTGCCAGCAGCCTCGCCCCTGGGGGGGCCTATGGCTACACCTTC. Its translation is CASSLAPGGAYGYTF.

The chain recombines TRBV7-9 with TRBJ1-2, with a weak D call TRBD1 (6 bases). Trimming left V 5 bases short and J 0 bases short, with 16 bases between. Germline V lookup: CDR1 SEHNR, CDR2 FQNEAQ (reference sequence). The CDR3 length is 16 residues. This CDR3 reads CASSVMGAGANYGYTF. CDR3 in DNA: TGTGCCAGCAGCGTAATGGGGGCAGGGGCTAACTATGGCTACACCTTC.

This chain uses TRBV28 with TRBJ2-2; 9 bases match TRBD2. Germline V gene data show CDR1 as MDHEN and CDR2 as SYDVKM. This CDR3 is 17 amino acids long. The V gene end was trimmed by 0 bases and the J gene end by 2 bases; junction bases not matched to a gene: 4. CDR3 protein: CASSLWASGTNTGELFF. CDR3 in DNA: TGTGCCAGCAGTTTATGGGCTAGCGGGACCAACACCGGGGAGCTGTTTTTT.

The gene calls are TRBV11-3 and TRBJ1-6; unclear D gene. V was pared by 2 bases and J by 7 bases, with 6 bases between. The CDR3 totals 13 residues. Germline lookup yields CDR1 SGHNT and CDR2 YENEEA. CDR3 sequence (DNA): TGTGCCAGCAGCTTAATATTGAATTCACCCCTCCACTTT. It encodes CASSLILNSPLHF.

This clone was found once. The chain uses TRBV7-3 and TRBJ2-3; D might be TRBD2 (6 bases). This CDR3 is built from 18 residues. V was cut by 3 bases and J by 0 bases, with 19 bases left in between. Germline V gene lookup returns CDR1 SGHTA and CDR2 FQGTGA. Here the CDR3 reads CASSLGGLAPGSTDTQYF. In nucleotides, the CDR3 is TGTGCCAGCAGCTTGGGTGGGCTAGCGCCCGGCAGCACAGATACGCAGTATTTT.

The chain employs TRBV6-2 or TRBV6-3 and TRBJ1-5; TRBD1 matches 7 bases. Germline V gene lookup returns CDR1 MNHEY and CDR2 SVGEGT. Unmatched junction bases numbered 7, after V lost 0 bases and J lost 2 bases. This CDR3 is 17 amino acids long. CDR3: CASSYSEGGAGNQPQHF. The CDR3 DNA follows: TGTGCCAGCAGTTACTCGGAAGGGGGCGCGGGCAATCAGCCCCAGCATTTT.

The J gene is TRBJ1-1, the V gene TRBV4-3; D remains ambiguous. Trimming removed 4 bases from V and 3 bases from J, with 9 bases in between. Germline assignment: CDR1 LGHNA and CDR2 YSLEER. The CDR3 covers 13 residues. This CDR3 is CASSLGRDTEAFF. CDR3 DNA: TGCGCCAGCAGCCTAGGGAGGGACACTGAAGCTTTCTTT.

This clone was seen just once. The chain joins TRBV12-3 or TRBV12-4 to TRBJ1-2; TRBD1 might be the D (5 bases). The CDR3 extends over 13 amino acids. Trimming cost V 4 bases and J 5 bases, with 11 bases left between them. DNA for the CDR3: TGTGCCAGCAGTTCCGGGGGGGGGTATGGCTACACCTTC. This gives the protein CASSSGGGYGYTF.

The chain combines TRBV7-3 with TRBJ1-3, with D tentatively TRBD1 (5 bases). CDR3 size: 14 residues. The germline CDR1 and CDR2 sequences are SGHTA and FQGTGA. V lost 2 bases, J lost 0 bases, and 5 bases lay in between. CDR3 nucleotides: TGTGCCAGCAGCTTAGACAGCTCTGGAAACACCATATATTTT. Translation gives CASSLDSSGNTIYF.

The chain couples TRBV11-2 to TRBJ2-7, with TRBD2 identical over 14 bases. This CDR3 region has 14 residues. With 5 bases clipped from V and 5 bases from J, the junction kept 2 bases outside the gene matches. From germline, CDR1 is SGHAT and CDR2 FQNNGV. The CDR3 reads CASSPGLAGDEQYF. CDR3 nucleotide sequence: TGTGCCAGCAGCCCGGGACTAGCGGGAGACGAGCAGTACTTC.

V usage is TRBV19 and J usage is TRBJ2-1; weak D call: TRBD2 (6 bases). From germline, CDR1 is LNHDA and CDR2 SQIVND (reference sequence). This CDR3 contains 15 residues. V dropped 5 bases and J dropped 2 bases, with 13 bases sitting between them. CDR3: CASSAGTGAYNEQFF. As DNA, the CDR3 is TGTGCCAGTAGTGCCGGGACTGGGGCCTACAATGAGCAGTTCTTC.

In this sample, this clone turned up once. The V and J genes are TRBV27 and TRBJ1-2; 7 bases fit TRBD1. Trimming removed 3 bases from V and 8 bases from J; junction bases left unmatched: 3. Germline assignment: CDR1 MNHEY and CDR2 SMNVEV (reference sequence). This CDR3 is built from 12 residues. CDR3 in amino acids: CASSLTGLGYTF. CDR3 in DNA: TGTGCCAGCAGTTTGACAGGGTTAGGCTACACCTTC.

In DNA, the CDR3 is TGCGCCAGCAGGAGCGGGGGGGCTCCCGAAAACATTCAGTACTTC. This encodes CASRSGGAPENIQYF. This sequence joins TRBV5-1 and TRBJ2-4; TRBD2 agrees at 10 bases. The V gene's germline CDR1 is SGHRS and CDR2 YFSETQ. This CDR3 is 15 amino acids long. V lost 5 bases to trimming and J lost 5 bases; unmatched junction nucleotides: 7.

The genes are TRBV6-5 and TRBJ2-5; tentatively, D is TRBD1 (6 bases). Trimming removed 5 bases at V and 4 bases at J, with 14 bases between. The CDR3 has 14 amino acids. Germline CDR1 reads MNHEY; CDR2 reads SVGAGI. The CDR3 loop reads CASSTGSPRETQYF. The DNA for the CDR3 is TGTGCCAGCAGTACAGGGAGCCCACGAGAGACCCAGTACTTC.

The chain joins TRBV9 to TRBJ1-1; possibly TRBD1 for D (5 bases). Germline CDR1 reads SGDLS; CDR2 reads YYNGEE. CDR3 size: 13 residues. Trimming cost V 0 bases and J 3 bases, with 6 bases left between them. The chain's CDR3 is CASSVGGDTEAFF. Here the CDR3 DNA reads TGTGCCAGCAGCGTAGGGGGGGACACTGAAGCTTTCTTT.